These 25 T cell receptor beta chains were sequenced from one sample in a study of blood T cell repertoires in COVID-19. Only in-frame clones appear in the TCRdb table, and some are missing; sequencing was by immunoSEQ multiplex PCR. The top ten clones hold 0.87% of a sample with about 250,000 clones, approximately 85% of them seen once. The sequencing input was peripheral blood. The receptors stem from a human donor with COVID-19, enrolled during active disease. The donor label of this sample is uncertain.

The rearrangement joins TRBV5-1 to TRBJ1-3; the D is unclear. There are 16 residues in the CDR3. Germline V gene sequence: CDR1 SGHRS, CDR2 YFSETQ. V shed 0 bases and J shed 0 bases, with 10 bases lying between them. CDR3 nucleotide sequence: TGCGCCAGCAGCTTGGATGGCACCGACTCTGGAAACACCATATATTTT. Amino acids: CASSLDGTDSGNTIYF.

This clone was detected only a few times. The gene calls are TRBV6-5 and TRBJ2-7; TRBD1 might be the D (8 bases). The CDR3 sequence is 15 residues long. The V and J ends lost 5 bases and 2 bases respectively, with 16 bases between them. CDR1 MNHEY and CDR2 SVGAGI come from the germline V gene. The DNA for the CDR3 is TGTGCCAGCAGTCCGACAGGGGAGGGCACCTACGAGCAGTACTTC. This gives the protein CASSPTGEGTYEQYF.

CDR3 nucleotide sequence: TGTGCCAGCTTAGAGGGAGATGAGCAGTTCTTC. It codes for CASLEGDEQFF. This chain joins TRBV18 and TRBJ2-1, with D perhaps TRBD2 (5 bases). The germline V gene encodes CDR1 KGHSH and CDR2 LQKENI. The CDR3 has 11 residues. V was cut by 7 bases and J by 8 bases, with 9 bases left in between.

The V call is TRBV28, the J call TRBJ2-1, with D tentatively TRBD1 (6 bases). Germline CDR1 and CDR2: MDHEN and SYDVKM. V was cut by 7 bases and J by 8 bases, with 18 bases left in between. The CDR3 has 14 residues. Here the CDR3 reads CASKEGGSGYEQFF. CDR3 sequence (DNA): TGTGCCAGCAAGGAAGGGGGTTCCGGGTATGAGCAGTTCTTC. Full variable domain (outside the CDR3, taken from reference TRBV28 and TRBJ2-1): DVKVTQSSRYLVKRTGEKVFLECVQDMDHENMFWYRQDPGLGLRLIYFSYDVKMKEKGDIPEGYSVSREKKERFSLILESASTNQTSMYLCASKEGGSGYEQFFGPGTRLTVL.

The chain uses TRBV29-1 and TRBJ1-2; possibly TRBD1 for D (6 bases). The CDR3 extends over 13 amino acids. The V and J ends lost 4 bases and 1 base respectively, with 10 bases between them. Germline V gene sequence: CDR1 SQVTM, CDR2 ANQGSEA. CDR3 in amino acids: CSVGAGDNYGYTF. The DNA for the CDR3 is TGCAGCGTTGGGGCAGGGGATAACTATGGCTACACCTTC.

The chain couples TRBV7-9 to TRBJ2-1; TRBD1 matches at 11 bases. CDR1 and CDR2 from the germline V gene are SEHNR and FQNEAQ (reference sequence). V dropped 2 bases and J dropped 6; count of bases not matched to a gene: 3. The CDR3 loop spans 15 amino acids. CDR3 DNA sequence: TGTGCCAGCAGCTTAAGGACAGGGGGCGGCAATGAGCAGTTCTTC. Translation gives CASSLRTGGGNEQFF.

This chain joins TRBV28 and TRBJ1-1, with a tentative D call TRBD1 (5 bases). Between the trimmed V and J ends, which lost 7 bases and 4 bases, there was a span of 16 bases. Germline assignment: CDR1 MDHEN and CDR2 SYDVKM. The CDR3 sequence is 14 residues long. CDR3 in amino acids: CASNSPRGITEAFF. CDR3 nucleotide sequence: TGTGCCAGCAACTCCCCCCGGGGGATCACTGAAGCTTTCTTT.

The chain joins TRBV18 to TRBJ2-3; D possibly corresponds to TRBD1 (6 bases). The CDR3 is 15 residues long. Germline V lookup: CDR1 KGHSH, CDR2 LQKENI. Trimming cost V 2 bases and J 1 base, with 10 bases left between them. The CDR3 DNA sequence: TGTGCCAGCTCACCAGGGGCAGGGGGCACAGATACGCAGTATTTT. As protein: CASSPGAGGTDTQYF.

The chain links TRBV5-1 to TRBJ1-1; D is uncertain. Looked up from germline, CDR1 is SGHRS and CDR2 is YFSETQ. Trimming cost V 0 bases and J 6 bases, with 12 bases left between them. This CDR3 is built from 14 residues. The CDR3 is CASSLASLYAEAFF. The CDR3 nucleotides read TGCGCCAGCAGCTTGGCGAGTCTGTACGCTGAAGCTTTCTTT.

This chain joins TRBV7-2 and TRBJ1-2; 7 bases align to TRBD1. V shed 6 bases and J 7 bases; nucleotides not matched to a gene: 8. The germline V gene has CDR1 SGHTA and CDR2 FQGNSA. The CDR3 length is 13 residues. For the CDR3, the DNA is TGTGCCAGCAGTCCGACAGGGAATGGTGGCTACACCTTC. Amino acid sequence: CASSPTGNGGYTF.

CDR3 coding DNA: TGTGCCAGCAGCCAAGAAGTCGGCGGGAGGGCAAATGAGCAGTTCTTC. Encoded protein: CASSQEVGGRANEQFF. The V call is TRBV4-2, the J call TRBJ2-1; 9 nucleotides agree with TRBD2. The CDR3 loop spans 16 amino acids. The germline CDR1 and CDR2 sequences are LGHNA and YNFKEQ. V lost 0 bases, J lost 7 bases, and 7 bases stayed unmatched.

As to this clone: Other DNA sequences in the same sample also yield this CDR3. Written as DNA, the CDR3 is TGTGCCAGCAGCTTAGGAGGAGGGGATCAGCCCCAGCATTTT. This gives the protein CASSLGGGDQPQHF. This chain joins TRBV7-9 and TRBJ1-5; a weak D match, TRBD1 (5 bases). CDR3 length equals 14 residues. Trimming pared 1 base from V and 5 bases from J, leaving 9 bases between. Germline CDR1 and CDR2: SEHNR and FQNEAQ (reference sequence).

The chain combines TRBV9 with TRBJ2-1; D may be TRBD2 (6 bases). V was pared by 6 bases and J by 1 base, with 23 bases between. Germline lookup yields CDR1 SGDLS and CDR2 YYNGEE. The CDR3 loop spans 18 amino acids. The CDR3 nucleotides are TGTGCCAGCACTGATGTTTTGGAGGGGCTAGTGTCCTACAATGAGCAGTTCTTC. Protein product: CASTDVLEGLVSYNEQFF.

The V and J genes are TRBV16 and TRBJ1-4; a possible D gene is TRBD1 (6 bases). With 0 bases removed from V and 4 bases from J, the gap between germline ends came to 12 bases. Germline CDR1 and CDR2: KGHSY and FQNENV. This CDR3 contains 16 residues. CDR3 coding DNA: TGTGCCAGCAGCCAATCGCCCGGACAGAATAATGAAAAACTGTTTTTT. It codes for CASSQSPGQNNEKLFF.

V gene TRBV30 combines with J gene TRBJ1-5; 7 bases line up with TRBD1. This CDR3 has 15 amino acids. Trimming took 2 bases from V and 6 from J; bases not matched to a gene: 10. Germline V gene sequence: CDR1 GTSNPN, CDR2 SVGIG (reference sequence). In nucleotides, the CDR3 is TGTGCCTGGAGTACCGGAGGGGGCCTCAGTCAGCCCCAGCATTTT. It specifies CAWSTGGGLSQPQHF.

This clone has a handful of counts. The rearrangement links TRBV4-3 to TRBJ1-3; D gene unclear. V lost 1 base, J lost 4 bases, and 11 bases lay in between. This CDR3 has 15 amino acids. Germline V CDR1 and CDR2: LGHNA, YSLEER. CDR3 sequence: CASSQVGASGNTIYF. The CDR3 DNA reads as TGCGCCAGCAGCCAAGTTGGAGCGTCCGGAAACACCATATATTTT.

The rearrangement links TRBV20-1 to TRBJ2-7, with 7 positions matching TRBD2. Germline V lookup: CDR1 DFQATT, CDR2 SNEGSKA (reference sequence). The CDR3 is made up of 14 amino acids. Trimming removed 3 bases from V and 0 bases from J; junction bases left unmatched: 5. The chain's CDR3 is CSASRGTISYEQYF. CDR3 nucleotide sequence: TGCAGTGCTAGTAGAGGGACTATCTCCTACGAGCAGTACTTC.

This chain connects TRBV27 to TRBJ1-4; no firm D call. This CDR3 comprises 13 residues. Germline CDR1 is MNHEY and CDR2 is SMNVEV (reference sequence). Trimming shortened V by 0 bases and J by 4 bases, and 3 bases separated the two germline ends. CDR3 loop: CASSLSINEKLFF. The CDR3 DNA follows: TGTGCCAGCAGTTTATCCATTAATGAAAAACTGTTTTTT.

To note about this clone: Within the sample, other DNA sequences also encode this same CDR3. This sequence joins TRBV7-2 and TRBJ2-1; 7 nucleotides line up with TRBD2. Germline CDR1 is SGHTA and CDR2 is FQGNSA. The CDR3 sequence is 15 residues long. J was trimmed by 2 bases and V by 0 bases; bases with no gene match: 1. CDR3: CASSLAGGPYNEQFF. CDR3 nucleotides: TGTGCCAGCAGCTTAGCGGGAGGGCCCTACAATGAGCAGTTCTTC.

The chain joins TRBV11-2 to TRBJ2-1; 9 bases align to TRBD2. The V gene end was trimmed by 5 bases and the J gene end by 4 bases; junction bases not matched to a gene: 6. This CDR3 spans 15 amino acids. Germline V gene data show CDR1 as SGHAT and CDR2 as FQNNGV. The CDR3 loop reads CASSLRTSDYNEQFF. As DNA, the CDR3 is TGTGCCAGCAGCCTCCGGACTAGCGATTACAATGAGCAGTTCTTC.

Concerning this clone itself: Other DNA sequences in this sample translate to the same CDR3. V is TRBV19 and J is TRBJ2-1, with 10 nucleotides matching TRBD2. Germline lookup yields CDR1 LNHDA and CDR2 SQIVND (reference sequence). Losses at the gene ends were 7 bases for V and 0 bases for J; bases not matched to a gene: 3. This CDR3 contains 15 residues. The CDR3: CASTPSGSSYNEQFF. DNA of the CDR3: TGTGCCAGTACCCCTAGCGGGAGCTCCTACAATGAGCAGTTCTTC. Supplemented by reference TRBV19 and TRBJ2-1, the full variable domain reads DGGITQSPKYLFRKEGQNVTLSCEQNLNHDAMYWYRQDPGQGLRLIYYSQIVNDFQKGDIAEGYSVSREKKESFPLTVTSAQKNPTAFYLCASTPSGSSYNEQFFGPGTRLTVL.

The rearrangement links TRBV20-1 to TRBJ2-2; TRBD2 might be the D (8 bases). The CDR3 sequence is 15 residues long. CDR1 and CDR2 from the germline V gene are DFQATT and SNEGSKA (reference sequence). Trimming left V 3 bases short and J 9 bases short, with 20 bases between. This chain's CDR3 is CSASPPIAGQRELFF. As DNA, the CDR3 is TGCAGTGCTAGTCCGCCGATAGCGGGACAGCGGGAGCTGTTTTTT.

In nucleotides, the CDR3 is TGTGCCAGCCACCCTAGCGGAGCCTCCTACAATGAGCAGTTCTTC. This gives the protein CASHPSGASYNEQFF. The gene calls are TRBV9 and TRBJ2-1, with 7 bases that match TRBD2. This CDR3 is 15 amino acids long. The germline V gene has CDR1 SGDLS and CDR2 YYNGEE. V lost 7 bases, J lost 0 bases, and 7 bases stayed unmatched.

A word on this clone: The sample carries other DNA sequences with the same CDR3. The chain has TRBV24-1 and TRBJ2-7; D remains ambiguous. This CDR3 region has 12 residues. Germline V gives CDR1 KGHDR, CDR2 SFDVKD. The V end was cut by 2 bases, the J end by 1 base, with 2 bases between. In nucleotides, the CDR3 is TGTGCCACCAGTGATTCATCCTACGAGCAGTACTTC. This codes for CATSDSSYEQYF.

The chain has TRBV7-3 and TRBJ2-2; the match to TRBD2 covers 10 bases. Germline V gene lookup returns CDR1 SGHTA and CDR2 FQGTGA. The CDR3 extends over 18 amino acids. Trimming removed 1 base from V and 6 bases from J; junction bases left unmatched: 11. CDR3 nucleotide sequence: TGTGCCAGCAGCTTAATCGCTAGCGGGAGTATAGGGGCCGGGGAGCTGTTTTTT. Its protein is CASSLIASGSIGAGELFF.